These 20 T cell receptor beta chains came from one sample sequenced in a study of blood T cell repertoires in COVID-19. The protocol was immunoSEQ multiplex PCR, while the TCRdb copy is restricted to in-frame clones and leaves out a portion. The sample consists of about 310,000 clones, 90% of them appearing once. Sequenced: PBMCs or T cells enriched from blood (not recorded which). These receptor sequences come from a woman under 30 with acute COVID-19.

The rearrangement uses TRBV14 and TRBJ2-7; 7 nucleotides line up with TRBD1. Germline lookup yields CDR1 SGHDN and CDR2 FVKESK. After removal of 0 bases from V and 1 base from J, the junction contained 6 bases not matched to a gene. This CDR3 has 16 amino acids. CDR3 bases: TGTGCCAGCAGCCAAGATTACCGGGGACAGTCCTACGAGCAGTACTTC. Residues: CASSQDYRGQSYEQYF. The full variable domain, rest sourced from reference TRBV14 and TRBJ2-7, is EAGVTQFPSHSVIEKGQTVTLRCDPISGHDNLYWYRRVMGKEIKFLLHFVKESKQDESGMPNNRFLAERTGGTYSTLKVQPAELEDSGVYFCASSQDYRGQSYEQYFGPGTRLTVT.

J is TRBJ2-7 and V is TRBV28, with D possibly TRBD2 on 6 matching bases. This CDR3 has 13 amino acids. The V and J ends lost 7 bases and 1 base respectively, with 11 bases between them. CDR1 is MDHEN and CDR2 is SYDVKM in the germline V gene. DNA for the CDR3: TGTGCCAGCATCATGGGGGGTTCCTACGAGCAGTACTTC. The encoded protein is CASIMGGSYEQYF.

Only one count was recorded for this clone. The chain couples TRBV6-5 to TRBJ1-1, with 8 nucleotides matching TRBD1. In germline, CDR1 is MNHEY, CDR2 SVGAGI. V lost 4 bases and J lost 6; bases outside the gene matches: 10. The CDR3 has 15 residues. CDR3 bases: TGTGCCAGCAGTTTTACCCCTACAGGGGGGGCTGAAGCTTTCTTT. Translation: CASSFTPTGGAEAFF.

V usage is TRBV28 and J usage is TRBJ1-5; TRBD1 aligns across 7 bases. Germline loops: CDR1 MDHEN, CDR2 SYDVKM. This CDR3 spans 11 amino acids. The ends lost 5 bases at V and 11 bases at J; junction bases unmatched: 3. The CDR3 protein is CASSLGQTQHF. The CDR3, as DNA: TGTGCCAGCAGTCTGGGACAGACCCAGCATTTT.

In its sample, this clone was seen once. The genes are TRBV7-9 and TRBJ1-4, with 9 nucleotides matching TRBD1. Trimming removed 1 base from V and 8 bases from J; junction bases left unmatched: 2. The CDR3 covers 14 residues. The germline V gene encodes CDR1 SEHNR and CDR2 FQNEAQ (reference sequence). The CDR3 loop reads CASSLVGTGEKLFF. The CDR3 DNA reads TGTGCCAGCAGCTTAGTCGGGACAGGGGAAAAACTGTTTTTT.

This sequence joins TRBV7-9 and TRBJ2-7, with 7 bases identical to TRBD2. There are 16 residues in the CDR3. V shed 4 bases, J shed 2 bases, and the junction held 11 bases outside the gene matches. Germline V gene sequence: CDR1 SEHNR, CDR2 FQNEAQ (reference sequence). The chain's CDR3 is CASSSRGGGEAYEQYF. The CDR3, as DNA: TGTGCCAGCAGCTCGCGTGGGGGAGGGGAGGCCTACGAGCAGTACTTC.

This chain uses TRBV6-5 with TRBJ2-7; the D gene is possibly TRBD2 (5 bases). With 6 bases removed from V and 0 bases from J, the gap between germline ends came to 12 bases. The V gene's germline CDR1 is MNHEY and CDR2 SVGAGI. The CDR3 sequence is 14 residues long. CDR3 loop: CASRLVEDSYEQYF. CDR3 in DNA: TGTGCCAGCAGGCTGGTGGAGGACTCCTACGAGCAGTACTTC.

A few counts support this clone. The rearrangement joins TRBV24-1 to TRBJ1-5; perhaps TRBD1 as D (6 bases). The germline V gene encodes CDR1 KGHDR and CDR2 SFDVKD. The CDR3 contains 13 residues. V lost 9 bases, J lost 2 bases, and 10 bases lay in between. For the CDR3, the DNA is TGTGCCACCCAAAACAGGGGCAATCAGCCCCAGCATTTT. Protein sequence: CATQNRGNQPQHF.

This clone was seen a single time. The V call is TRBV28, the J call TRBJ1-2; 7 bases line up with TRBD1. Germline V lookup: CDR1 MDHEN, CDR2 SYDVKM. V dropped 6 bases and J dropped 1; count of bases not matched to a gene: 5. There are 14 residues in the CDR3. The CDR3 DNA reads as TGTGCCAGCAGACGACAGGGAGTTAACTATGGCTACACCTTC. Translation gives CASRRQGVNYGYTF.

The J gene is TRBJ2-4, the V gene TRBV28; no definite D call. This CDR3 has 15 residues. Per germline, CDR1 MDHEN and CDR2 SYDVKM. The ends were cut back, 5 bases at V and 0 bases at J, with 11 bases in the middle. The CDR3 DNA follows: TGTGCCAGCAGTCACGGTCTGCTAGCCAAAAACATTCAGTACTTC. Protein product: CASSHGLLAKNIQYF.

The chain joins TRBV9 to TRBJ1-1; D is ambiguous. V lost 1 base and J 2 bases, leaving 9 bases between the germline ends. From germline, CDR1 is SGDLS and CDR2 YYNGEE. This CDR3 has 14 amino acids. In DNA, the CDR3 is TGTGCCAGCAGCGTATCCCAGTTAAACACTGAAGCTTTCTTT. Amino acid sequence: CASSVSQLNTEAFF.

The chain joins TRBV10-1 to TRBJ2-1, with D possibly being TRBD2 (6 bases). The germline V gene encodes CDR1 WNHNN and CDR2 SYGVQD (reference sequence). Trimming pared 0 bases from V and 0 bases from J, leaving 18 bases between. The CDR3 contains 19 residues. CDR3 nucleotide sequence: TGCGCCAGCAGTGAGTCAGAGAAGCGGGCTCCGAGCTCCTACAATGAGCAGTTCTTC. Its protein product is CASSESEKRAPSSYNEQFF.

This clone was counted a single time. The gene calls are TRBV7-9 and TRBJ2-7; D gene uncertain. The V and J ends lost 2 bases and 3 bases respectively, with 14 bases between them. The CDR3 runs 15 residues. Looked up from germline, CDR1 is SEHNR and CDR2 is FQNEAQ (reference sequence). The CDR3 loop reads CASSLTADISYEQYF. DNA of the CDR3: TGTGCCAGCAGCTTAACGGCGGATATTAGCTACGAGCAGTACTTC.

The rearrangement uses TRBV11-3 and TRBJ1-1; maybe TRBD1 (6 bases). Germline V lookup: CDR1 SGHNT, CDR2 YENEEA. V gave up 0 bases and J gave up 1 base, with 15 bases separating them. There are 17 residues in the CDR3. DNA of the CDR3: TGTGCCAGCAGCTTAGAAGAGGGACAAGGGGGGAACACTGAAGCTTTCTTT. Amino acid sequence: CASSLEEGQGGNTEAFF.

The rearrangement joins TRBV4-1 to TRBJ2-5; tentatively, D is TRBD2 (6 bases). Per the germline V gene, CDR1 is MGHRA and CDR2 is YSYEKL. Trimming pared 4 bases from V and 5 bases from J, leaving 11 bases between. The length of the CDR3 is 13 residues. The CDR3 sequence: CASSREARETQYF. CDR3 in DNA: TGCGCCAGCAGCCGGGAGGCGCGGGAGACCCAGTACTTC.

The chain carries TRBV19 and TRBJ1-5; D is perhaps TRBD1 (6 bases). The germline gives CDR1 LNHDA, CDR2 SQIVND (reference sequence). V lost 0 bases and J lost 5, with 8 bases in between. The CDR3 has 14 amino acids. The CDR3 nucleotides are TGTGCCAGTAGTATAGAGCCAGGGGATCAGCCCCAGCATTTT. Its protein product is CASSIEPGDQPQHF.

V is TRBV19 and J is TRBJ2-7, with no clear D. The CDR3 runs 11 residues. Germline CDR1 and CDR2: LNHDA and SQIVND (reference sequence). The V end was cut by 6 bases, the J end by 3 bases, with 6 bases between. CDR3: CASSSNYEQYF. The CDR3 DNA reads TGTGCCAGTAGCAGTAACTACGAGCAGTACTTC.

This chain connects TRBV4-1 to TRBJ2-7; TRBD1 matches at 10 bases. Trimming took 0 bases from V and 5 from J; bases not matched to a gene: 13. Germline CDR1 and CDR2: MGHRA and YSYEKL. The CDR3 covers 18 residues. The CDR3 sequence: CASSQDAAWAGQGDEQYF. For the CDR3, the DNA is TGCGCCAGCAGCCAAGATGCGGCGTGGGCCGGACAGGGGGACGAGCAGTACTTC.

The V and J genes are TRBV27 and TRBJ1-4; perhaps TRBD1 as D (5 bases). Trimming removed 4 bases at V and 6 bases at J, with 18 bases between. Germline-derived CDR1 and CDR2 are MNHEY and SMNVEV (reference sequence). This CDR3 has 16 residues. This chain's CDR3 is CASSSLGDSEDEKLFF. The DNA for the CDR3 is TGTGCCAGCAGTTCTCTTGGCGACAGTGAGGATGAAAAACTGTTTTTT.

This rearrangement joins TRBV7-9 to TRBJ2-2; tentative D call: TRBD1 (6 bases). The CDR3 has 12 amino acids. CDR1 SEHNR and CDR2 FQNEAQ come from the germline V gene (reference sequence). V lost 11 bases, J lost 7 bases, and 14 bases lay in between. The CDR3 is CAGGQAGGELFF. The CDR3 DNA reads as TGTGCCGGGGGACAAGCTGGCGGGGAGCTGTTTTTT.